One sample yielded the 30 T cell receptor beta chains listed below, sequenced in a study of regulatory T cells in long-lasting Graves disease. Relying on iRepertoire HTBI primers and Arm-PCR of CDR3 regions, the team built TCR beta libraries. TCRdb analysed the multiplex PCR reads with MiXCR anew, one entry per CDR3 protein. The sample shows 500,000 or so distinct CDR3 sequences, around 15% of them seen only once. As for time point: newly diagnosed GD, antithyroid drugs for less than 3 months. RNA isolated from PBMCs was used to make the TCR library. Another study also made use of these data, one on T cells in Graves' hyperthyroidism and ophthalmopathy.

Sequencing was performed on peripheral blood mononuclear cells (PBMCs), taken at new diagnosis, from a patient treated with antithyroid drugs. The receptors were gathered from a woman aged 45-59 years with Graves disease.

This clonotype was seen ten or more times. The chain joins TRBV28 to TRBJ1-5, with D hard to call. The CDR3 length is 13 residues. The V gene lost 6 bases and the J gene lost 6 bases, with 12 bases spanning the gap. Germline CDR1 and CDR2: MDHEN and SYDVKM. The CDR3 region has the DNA TGTGCCAGCAGCCTTTTTGGAGGTCAGCCCCAGCATTTT. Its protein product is CASSLFGGQPQHF.

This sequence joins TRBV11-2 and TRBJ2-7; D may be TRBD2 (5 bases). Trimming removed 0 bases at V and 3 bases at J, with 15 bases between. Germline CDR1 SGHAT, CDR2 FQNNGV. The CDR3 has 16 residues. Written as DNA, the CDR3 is TGTGCCAGCAGCTTAGAACGCTGGCTAGCAGACTACGAGCAGTACTTC. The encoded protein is CASSLERWLADYEQYF. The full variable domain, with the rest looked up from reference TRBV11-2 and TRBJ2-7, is EAGVAQSPRYKIIEKRQSVAFWCNPISGHATLYWYQQILGQGPKLLIQFQNNGVVDDSQLPKDRFSAERLKGVDSTLKIQPAKLEDSAVYLCASSLERWLADYEQYFGPGTRLTVT.

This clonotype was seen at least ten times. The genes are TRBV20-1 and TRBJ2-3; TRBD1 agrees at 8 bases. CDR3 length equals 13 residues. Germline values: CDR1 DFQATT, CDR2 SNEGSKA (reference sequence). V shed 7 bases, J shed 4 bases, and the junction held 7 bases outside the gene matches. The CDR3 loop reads CSGRQGTPDTQYF. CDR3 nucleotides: TGCAGTGGTCGACAGGGGACCCCAGATACGCAGTATTTT.

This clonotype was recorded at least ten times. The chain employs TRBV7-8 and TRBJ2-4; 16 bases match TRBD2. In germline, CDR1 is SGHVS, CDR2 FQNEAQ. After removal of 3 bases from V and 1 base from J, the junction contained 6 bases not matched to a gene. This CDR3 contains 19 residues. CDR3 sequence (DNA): TGTGCCAGCAGCTTGGGACTAGCGGGAGGGCCTCTTGCCAAAAACATTCAGTACTTC. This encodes CASSLGLAGGPLAKNIQYF.

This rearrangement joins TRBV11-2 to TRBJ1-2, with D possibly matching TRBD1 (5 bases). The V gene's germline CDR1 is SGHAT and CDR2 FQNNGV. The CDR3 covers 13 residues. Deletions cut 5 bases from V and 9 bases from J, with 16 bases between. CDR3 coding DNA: TGTGCCAGCAGCCAAGAACAGGCGAGGAGCTACACCTTC. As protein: CASSQEQARSYTF.

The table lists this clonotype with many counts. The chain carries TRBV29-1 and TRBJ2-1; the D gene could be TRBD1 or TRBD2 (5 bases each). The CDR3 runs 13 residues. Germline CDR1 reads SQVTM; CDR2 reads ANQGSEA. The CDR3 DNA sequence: TGCGCCTCCCGGAGGACACTAAACAATGAGCAGTTCTTC. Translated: CASRRTLNNEQFF.

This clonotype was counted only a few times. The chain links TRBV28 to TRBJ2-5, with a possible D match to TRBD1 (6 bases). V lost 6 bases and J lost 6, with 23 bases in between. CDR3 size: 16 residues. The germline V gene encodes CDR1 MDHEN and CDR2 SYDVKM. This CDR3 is CASSQTGSQSGKTQYF. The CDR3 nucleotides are TGTGCCAGCAGCCAAACAGGGTCCCAAAGTGGGAAGACCCAGTACTTC.

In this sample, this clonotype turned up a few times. CDR3 in amino acids: CASSSLAGGVDEQFF. CDR3 bases: TGTGCCAGCAGTTCACTAGCGGGGGGTGTAGATGAGCAGTTCTTC. The rearrangement uses TRBV28 and TRBJ2-1; the match to TRBD2 covers 12 bases. CDR3 length: 15 amino acids. Per the germline V gene, CDR1 is MDHEN and CDR2 is SYDVKM. J lost 8 bases, V lost 4 bases, and 6 bases had no gene match.

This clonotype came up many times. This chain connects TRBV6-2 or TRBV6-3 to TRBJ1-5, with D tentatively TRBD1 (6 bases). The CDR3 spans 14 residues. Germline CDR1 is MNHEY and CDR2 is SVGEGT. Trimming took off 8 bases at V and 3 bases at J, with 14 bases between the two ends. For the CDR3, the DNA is TGTGCCAGCGCCTCGAAGGGGGACAATCAGCCCCAGCATTTT. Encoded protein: CASASKGDNQPQHF.

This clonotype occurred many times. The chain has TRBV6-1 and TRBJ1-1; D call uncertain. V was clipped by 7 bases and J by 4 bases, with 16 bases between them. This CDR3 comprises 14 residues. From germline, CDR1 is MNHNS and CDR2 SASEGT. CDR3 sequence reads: CASNTRSRATEAFF. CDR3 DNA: TGTGCCAGCAATACTAGATCTAGGGCCACTGAAGCTTTCTTT.

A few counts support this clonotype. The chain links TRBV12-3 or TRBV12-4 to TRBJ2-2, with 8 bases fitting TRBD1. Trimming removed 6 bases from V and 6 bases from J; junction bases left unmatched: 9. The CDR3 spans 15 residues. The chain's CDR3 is CASSHRRGQAGELFF. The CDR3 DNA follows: TGTGCCAGCAGCCATCGGCGGGGACAGGCCGGGGAGCTGTTTTTT.

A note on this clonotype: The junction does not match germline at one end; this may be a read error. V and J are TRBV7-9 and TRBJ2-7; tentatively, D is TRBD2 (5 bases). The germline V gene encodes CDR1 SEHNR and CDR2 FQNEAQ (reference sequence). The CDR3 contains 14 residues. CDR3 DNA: TGTGCCAGCGGCTTAGGAATAGCGTCCTACGAGCAGTACTTC. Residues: CASGLGIASYEQYF. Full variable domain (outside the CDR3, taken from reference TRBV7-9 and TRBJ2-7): DTGVSQNPRHKITKRGQNVTFRCDPISEHNRLYWYRQTLGQGPEFLTYFQNEAQLEKSRLLSDRFSAERPKGSFSTLEIQRTEQGDSAMYLCASGLGIASYEQYFGPGTRLTVT.

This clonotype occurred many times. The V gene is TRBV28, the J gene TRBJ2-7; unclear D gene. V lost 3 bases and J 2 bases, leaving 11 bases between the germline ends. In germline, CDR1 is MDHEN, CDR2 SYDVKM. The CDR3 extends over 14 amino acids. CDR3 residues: CASSLLLPTYEQYF. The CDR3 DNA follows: TGTGCCAGCAGTTTGTTGCTGCCTACCTACGAGCAGTACTTC.

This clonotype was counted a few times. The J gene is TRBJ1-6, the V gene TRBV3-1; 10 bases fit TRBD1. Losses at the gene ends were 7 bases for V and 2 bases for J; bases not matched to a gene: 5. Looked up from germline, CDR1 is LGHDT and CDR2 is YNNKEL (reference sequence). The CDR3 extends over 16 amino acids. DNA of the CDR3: TGTGCCAGCACCCCGGGACAGGGGACCTATAATTCACCCCTCCACTTT. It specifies CASTPGQGTYNSPLHF.

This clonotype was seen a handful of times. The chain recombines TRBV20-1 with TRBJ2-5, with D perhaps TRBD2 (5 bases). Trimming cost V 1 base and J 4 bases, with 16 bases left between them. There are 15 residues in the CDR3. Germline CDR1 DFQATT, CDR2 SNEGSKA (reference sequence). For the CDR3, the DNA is TGCAGTGCTAGAGTCGGGGTTTCATTGGGAGAGACCCAGTACTTC. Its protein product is CSARVGVSLGETQYF.

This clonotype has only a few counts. In nucleotides, the CDR3 is TGTGCCAGTAGTGAATCAGGGTTCCATCAGCCCCAGCATTTT. This encodes CASSESGFHQPQHF. The gene calls are TRBV19 and TRBJ1-5; tentative D call: TRBD1 (5 bases). Germline values: CDR1 LNHDA, CDR2 SQIVND (reference sequence). The CDR3 runs 14 residues. With 5 bases removed from V and 5 bases from J, the gap between germline ends came to 13 bases.

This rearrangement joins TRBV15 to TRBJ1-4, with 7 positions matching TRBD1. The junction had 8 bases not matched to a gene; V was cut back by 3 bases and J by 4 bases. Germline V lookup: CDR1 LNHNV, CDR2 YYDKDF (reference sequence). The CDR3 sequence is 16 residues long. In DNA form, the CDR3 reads TGTGCCACCAGCAGGGGAAACAGGGGCTTTAATGAAAAACTGTTTTTT. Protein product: CATSRGNRGFNEKLFF. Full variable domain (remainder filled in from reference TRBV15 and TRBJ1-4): DAMVIQNPRYQVTQFGKPVTLSCSQTLNHNVMYWYQQKSSQAPKLLFHYYDKDFNNEADTPDNFQSRRPNTSFCFLDIRSPGLGDTAMYLCATSRGNRGFNEKLFFGSGTQLSVL.

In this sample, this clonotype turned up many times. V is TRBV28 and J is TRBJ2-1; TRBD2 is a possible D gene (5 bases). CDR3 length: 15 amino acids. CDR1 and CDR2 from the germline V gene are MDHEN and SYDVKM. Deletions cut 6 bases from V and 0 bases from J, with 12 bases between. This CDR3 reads CASSERPHSYNEQFF. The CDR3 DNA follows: TGTGCCAGCAGCGAGCGGCCCCACTCCTACAATGAGCAGTTCTTC.

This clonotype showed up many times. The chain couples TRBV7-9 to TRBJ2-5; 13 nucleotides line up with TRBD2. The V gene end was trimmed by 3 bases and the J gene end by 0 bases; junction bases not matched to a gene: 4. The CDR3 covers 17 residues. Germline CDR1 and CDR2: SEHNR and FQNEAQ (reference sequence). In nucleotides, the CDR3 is TGTGCCAGCAGCTTGGGACTAGCGGGAACGTACCAAGAGACCCAGTACTTC. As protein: CASSLGLAGTYQETQYF.

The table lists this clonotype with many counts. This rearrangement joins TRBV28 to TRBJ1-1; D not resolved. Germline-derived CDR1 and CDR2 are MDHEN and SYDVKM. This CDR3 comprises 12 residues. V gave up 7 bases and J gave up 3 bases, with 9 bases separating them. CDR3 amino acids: CASKTRDTEAFF. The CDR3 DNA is TGTGCCAGCAAAACCCGGGACACTGAAGCTTTCTTT. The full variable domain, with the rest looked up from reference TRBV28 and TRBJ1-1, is DVKVTQSSRYLVKRTGEKVFLECVQDMDHENMFWYRQDPGLGLRLIYFSYDVKMKEKGDIPEGYSVSREKKERFSLILESASTNQTSMYLCASKTRDTEAFFGQGTRLTVV.

CDR3 coding DNA: TGTGCCATCAGCACCACAGACAGGGGAAACACTGAAGCTTTCTTT. This encodes CAISTTDRGNTEAFF. This chain uses TRBV10-3 with TRBJ1-1, with 8 positions matching TRBD1. This CDR3 region has 15 residues. The germline V gene encodes CDR1 ENHRY and CDR2 SYGVKD. Trimming at V came to 6 bases and at J to 2 bases, leaving 8 bases not matched to a gene.

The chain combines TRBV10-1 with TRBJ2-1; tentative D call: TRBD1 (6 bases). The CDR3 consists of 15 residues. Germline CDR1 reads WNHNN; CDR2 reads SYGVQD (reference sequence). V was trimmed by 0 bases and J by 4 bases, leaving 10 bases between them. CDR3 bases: TGCGCCAGCAGTGAGTCGGGAACAGGGTACAATGAGCAGTTCTTC. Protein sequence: CASSESGTGYNEQFF.

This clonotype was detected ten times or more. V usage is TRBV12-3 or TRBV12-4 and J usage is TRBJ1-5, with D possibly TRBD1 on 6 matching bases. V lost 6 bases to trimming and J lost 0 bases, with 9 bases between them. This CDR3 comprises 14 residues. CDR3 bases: TGTGCCAGCAGCCCCAGGGGTAGCAATCAGCCCCAGCATTTT. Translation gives CASSPRGSNQPQHF.

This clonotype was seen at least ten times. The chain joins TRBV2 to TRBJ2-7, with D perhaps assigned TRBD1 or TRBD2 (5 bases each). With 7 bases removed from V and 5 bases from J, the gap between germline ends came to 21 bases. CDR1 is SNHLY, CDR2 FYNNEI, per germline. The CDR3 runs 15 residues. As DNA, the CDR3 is TGTGCCAGCACACCGGGACCGGCATTTCTCCACGAGCAGTACTTC. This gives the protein CASTPGPAFLHEQYF.

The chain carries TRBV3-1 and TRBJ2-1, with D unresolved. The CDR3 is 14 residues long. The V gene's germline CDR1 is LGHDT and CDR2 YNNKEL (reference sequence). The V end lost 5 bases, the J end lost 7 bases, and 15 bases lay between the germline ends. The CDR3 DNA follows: TGTGCCAGCAGCTACCCGATCGTAGAGAATGAGCAGTTCTTC. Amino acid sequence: CASSYPIVENEQFF.

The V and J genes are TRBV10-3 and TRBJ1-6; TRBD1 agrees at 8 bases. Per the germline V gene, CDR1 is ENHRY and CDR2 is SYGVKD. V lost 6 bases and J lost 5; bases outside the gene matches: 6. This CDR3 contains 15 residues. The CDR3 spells CAISDGTGNNSPLHF. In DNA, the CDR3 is TGTGCCATCAGCGACGGGACAGGCAATAATTCACCCCTCCACTTT.

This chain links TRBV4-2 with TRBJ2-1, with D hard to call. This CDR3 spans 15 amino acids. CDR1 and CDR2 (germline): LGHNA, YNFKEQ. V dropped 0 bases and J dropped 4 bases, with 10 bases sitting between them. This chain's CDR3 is CASSQDRSEYNEQFF. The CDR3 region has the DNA TGTGCCAGCAGCCAAGATCGAAGCGAGTACAATGAGCAGTTCTTC.

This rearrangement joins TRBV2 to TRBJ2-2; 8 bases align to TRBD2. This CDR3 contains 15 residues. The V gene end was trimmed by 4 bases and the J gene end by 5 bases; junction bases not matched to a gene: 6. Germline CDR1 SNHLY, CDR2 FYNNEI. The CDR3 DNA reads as TGTGCCAGCAGTGCTAGCGGGCCTGAGACCGGGGAGCTGTTTTTT. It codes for CASSASGPETGELFF.

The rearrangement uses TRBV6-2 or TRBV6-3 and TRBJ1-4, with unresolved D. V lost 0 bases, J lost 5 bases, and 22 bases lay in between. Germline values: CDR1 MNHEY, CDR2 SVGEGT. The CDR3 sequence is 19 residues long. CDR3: CASSYSSPGVVLPNEKLFF. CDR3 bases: TGTGCCAGCAGTTACTCTTCTCCCGGGGTCGTGCTACCCAATGAAAAACTGTTTTTT.

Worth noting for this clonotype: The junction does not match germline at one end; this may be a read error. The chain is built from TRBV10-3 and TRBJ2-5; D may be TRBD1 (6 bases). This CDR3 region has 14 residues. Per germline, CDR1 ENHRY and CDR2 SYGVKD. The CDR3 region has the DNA TGTGCCACCAGTGAGTCTACAGGGTCGGAGACCCAGTACTTC. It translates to CATSESTGSETQYF.